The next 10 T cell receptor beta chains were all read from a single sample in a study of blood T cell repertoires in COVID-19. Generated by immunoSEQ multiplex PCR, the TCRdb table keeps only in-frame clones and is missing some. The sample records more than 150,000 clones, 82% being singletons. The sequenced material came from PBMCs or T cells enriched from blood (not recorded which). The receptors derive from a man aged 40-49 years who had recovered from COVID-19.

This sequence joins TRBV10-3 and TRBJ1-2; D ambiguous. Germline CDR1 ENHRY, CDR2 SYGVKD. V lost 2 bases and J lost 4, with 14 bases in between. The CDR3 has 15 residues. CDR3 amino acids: CAISEGELGSYGYTF. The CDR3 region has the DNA TGTGCCATCAGTGAGGGGGAGCTGGGGAGCTATGGCTACACCTTC.

CDR3 residues: CASSLAATINAYNEQFF. In DNA, the CDR3 is TGTGCCAGCAGCTTAGCGGCCACTATTAACGCCTACAATGAGCAGTTCTTC. V is TRBV7-6 and J is TRBJ2-1; D not resolved. The CDR3 contains 17 residues. The ends were cut back, 0 bases at V and 2 bases at J, with 14 bases in the middle. CDR1 is SGHVS, CDR2 FNYEAQ, per germline.

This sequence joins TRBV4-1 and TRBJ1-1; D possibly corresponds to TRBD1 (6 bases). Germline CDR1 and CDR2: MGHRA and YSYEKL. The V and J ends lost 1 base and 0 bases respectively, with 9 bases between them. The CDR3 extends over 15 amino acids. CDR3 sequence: CASSQGTGMNTEAFF. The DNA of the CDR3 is TGCGCCAGCAGCCAAGGTACAGGGATGAACACTGAAGCTTTCTTT.

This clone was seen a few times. This chain's CDR3 is CASSQGQTEAFF. The CDR3 region has the DNA TGTGCCAGCAGCCAAGGACAGACTGAAGCTTTCTTT. The gene calls are TRBV7-9 and TRBJ1-1; D might be TRBD1 (6 bases). The CDR3 is made up of 12 amino acids. V was shortened by 5 bases and J by 5 bases, with 9 bases between the two germline ends. Germline V CDR1 and CDR2: SEHNR, FQNEAQ (reference sequence).

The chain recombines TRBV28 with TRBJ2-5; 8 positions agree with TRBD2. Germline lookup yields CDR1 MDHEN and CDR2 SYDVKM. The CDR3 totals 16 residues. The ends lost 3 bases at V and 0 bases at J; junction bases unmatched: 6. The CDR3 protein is CASSLILAEDQETQYF. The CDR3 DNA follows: TGTGCCAGCAGTTTGATACTAGCGGAGGACCAAGAGACCCAGTACTTC.

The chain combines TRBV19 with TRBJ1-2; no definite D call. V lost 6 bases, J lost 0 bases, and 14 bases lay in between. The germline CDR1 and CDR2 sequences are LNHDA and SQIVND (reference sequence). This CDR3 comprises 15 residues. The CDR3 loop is CASSWGGSTNYGYTF. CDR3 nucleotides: TGTGCCAGTAGCTGGGGAGGCAGTACTAACTATGGCTACACCTTC.

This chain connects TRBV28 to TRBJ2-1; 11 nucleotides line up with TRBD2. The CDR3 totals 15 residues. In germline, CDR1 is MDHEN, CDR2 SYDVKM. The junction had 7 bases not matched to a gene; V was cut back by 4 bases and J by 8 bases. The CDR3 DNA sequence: TGTGCCAGCAGTTACCGGACTAGCGGGCGTGATGAGCAGTTCTTC. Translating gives CASSYRTSGRDEQFF. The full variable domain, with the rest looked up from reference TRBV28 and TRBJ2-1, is DVKVTQSSRYLVKRTGEKVFLECVQDMDHENMFWYRQDPGLGLRLIYFSYDVKMKEKGDIPEGYSVSREKKERFSLILESASTNQTSMYLCASSYRTSGRDEQFFGPGTRLTVL.

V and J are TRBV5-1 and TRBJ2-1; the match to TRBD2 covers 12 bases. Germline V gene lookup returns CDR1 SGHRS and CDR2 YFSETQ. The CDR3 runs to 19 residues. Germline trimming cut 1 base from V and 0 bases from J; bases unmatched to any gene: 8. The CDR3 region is CASSLRLAGGPGSYNEQFF. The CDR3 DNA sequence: TGCGCCAGCAGCTTGAGGCTAGCGGGAGGGCCAGGCTCCTACAATGAGCAGTTCTTC.

The CDR3 bases are TGTGCCAGCAGCCCGGGGGGGAATGAGCAGTTCTTC. Encoded protein: CASSPGGNEQFF. This chain uses TRBV7-6 with TRBJ2-1, with 8 bases identical to TRBD2. The CDR3 runs 12 residues. From germline, CDR1 is SGHVS and CDR2 FNYEAQ. The V gene end was trimmed by 5 bases and the J gene end by 7 bases; junction bases not matched to a gene: 1.

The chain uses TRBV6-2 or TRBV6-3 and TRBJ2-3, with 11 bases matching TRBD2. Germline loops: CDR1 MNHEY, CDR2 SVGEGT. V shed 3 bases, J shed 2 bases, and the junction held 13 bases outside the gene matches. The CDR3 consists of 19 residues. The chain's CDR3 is CASSYPARATSGNTDTQYF. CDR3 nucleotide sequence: TGTGCCAGCAGTTATCCGGCCCGCGCGACTAGCGGGAACACAGATACGCAGTATTTT.